These 3 T cell receptor beta chains share one sample of origin, sequenced in a study of cytomegalovirus exposure and HLA in healthy donors. The PCR contained 60 Vbeta and 13 Jbeta primers. TCRdb's copy holds only in-frame clones and misses some; the assay was immunoSEQ multiplex PCR. This table holds some 180,000 clones, 8.5% to 10% found once. Sequenced: PBMCs. These receptors all come from a woman in her twenties or thirties in good health and CMV-seropositive.

The rearrangement uses TRBV2 and TRBJ2-7, with a tentative D call TRBD2 (6 bases). The CDR3 sequence is 11 residues long. Germline V CDR1 and CDR2: SNHLY, FYNNEI. V lost 6 bases to trimming and J lost 6 bases, with 9 bases between them. The CDR3 sequence is CASRRLVEQYF. The CDR3 region has the DNA TGTGCCAGCAGGCGACTAGTCGAGCAGTACTTC.

In its sample, this clone was seen a few times. J is TRBJ2-5 and V is TRBV5-1; 7 nucleotides line up with TRBD2. Losses at the gene ends were 2 bases for V and 2 bases for J; bases not matched to a gene: 12. Germline CDR1 SGHRS, CDR2 YFSETQ. The CDR3 sequence is 17 residues long. The CDR3 here is CASSLGFGPGGQETQYF. Here the CDR3 DNA reads TGCGCCAGCAGCTTAGGATTCGGCCCGGGAGGACAAGAGACCCAGTACTTC.

V is TRBV6-1 and J is TRBJ1-3; the D gene is possibly TRBD1 (5 bases). The germline V gene encodes CDR1 MNHNS and CDR2 SASEGT. The CDR3 spans 14 residues. V was pared by 4 bases and J by 2 bases, with 9 bases between. CDR3 loop: CASSVWGAGNTIYF. The CDR3 DNA follows: TGTGCCAGCAGTGTTTGGGGCGCTGGAAACACCATATATTTT.